This T cell receptor beta chain originates from a study of cytomegalovirus exposure and HLA in healthy donors. Whole-study findings and limits: An analysis that came later showed most CMV-associated TCR beta chains appearing HLA-restricted.

CDR1 is SEHNR, CDR2 FQNEAQ, per germline (reference sequence). CDR3 length: 14 amino acids. V gave up 2 bases and J gave up 7 bases; unmatched junction bases: 8. The primer mix had 60 Vbeta and 13 Jbeta primers. Here immunoSEQ multiplex PCR was the method, and the copy in TCRdb shows in-frame clones only, minus some. The sample totals about 200,000 clones. In the case of this clone: Its matching antigen is unknown.

The rearrangement uses TRBV7-9 and TRBJ2-7; 7 bases are shared with TRBD1. Sequenced material: PBMCs. The receptor was isolated from a boy younger than 18 in good health and CMV-seronegative. The CDR3: CASSLTGEVGEQYF. The DNA of the CDR3 is TGTGCCAGCAGCTTAACAGGGGAAGTGGGGGAGCAGTACTTC.